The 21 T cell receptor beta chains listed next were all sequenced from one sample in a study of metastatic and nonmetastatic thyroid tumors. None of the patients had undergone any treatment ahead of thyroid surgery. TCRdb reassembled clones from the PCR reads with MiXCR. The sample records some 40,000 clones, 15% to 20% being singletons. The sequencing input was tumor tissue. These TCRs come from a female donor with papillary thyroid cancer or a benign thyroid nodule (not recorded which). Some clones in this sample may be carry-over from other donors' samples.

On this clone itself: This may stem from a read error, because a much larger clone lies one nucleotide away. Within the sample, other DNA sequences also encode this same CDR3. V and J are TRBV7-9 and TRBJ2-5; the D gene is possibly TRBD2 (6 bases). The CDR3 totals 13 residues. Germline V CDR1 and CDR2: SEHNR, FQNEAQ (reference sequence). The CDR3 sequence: CASRSGPGETQYF. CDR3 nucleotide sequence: TGTGCTAGCCGGAGCGGGCCGGGGGAGACCCAGTACTTC.

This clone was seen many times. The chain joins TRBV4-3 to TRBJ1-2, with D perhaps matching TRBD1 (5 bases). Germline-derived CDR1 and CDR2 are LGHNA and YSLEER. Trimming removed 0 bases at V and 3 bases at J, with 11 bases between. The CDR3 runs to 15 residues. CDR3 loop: CASSQDSRDYYGYTF. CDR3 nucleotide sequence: TGCGCCAGCAGCCAAGATTCCCGGGACTACTATGGCTACACCTTC.

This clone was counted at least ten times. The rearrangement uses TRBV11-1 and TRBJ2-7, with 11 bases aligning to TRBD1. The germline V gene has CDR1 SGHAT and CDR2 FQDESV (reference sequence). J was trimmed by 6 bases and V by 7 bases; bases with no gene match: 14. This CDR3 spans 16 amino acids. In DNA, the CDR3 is TGTGCCAGCACCCGTGGGGCTACCGGGACAGGGGGCGAGCAGTACTTC. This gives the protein CASTRGATGTGGEQYF.

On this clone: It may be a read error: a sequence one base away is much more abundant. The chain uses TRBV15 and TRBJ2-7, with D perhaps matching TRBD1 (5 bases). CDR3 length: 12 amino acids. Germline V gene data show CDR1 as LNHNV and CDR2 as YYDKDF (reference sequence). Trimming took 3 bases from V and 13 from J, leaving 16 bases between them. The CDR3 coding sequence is TGTGCCACCAGCAGCAGGGTTGAGACCCAATACTTC. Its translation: CATSSRVETQYF.

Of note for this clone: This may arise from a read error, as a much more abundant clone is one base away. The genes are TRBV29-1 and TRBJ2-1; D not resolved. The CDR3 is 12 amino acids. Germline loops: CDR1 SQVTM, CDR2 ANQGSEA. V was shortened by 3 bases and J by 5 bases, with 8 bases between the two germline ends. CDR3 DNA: TGCAGCGTTGAGTACCCGAACAATGAGCAGTTCTTC. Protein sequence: CSVEYPNNEQFF.

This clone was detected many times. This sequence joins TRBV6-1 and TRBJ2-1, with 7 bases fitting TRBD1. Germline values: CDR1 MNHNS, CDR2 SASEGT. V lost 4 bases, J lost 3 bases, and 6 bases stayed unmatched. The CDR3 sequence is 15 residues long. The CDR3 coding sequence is TGTGCCAGCAGTGTTTGGGCAGGGGGCTACAATGAGCAGTTCTTC. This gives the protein CASSVWAGGYNEQFF.

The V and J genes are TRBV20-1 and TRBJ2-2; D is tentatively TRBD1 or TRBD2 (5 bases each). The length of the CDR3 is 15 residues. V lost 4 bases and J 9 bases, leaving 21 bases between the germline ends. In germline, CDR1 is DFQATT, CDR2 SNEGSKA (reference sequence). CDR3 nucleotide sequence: TGCAGTGCTATGCGGTCCCTAGCAGGGCCCAGGGAGCTGTTTTTT. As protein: CSAMRSLAGPRELFF.

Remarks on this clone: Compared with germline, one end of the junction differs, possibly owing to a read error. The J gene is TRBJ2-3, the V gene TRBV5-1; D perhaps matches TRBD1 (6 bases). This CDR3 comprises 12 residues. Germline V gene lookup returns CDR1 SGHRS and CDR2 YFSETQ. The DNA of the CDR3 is TGCGCCAGAAGCTTAGGGGGAGATACGCAGTATTTT. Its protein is CARSLGGDTQYF.

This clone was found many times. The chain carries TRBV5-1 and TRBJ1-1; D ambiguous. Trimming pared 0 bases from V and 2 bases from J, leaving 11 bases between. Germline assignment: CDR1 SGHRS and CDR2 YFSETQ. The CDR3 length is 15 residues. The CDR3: CASSLAGKTNTEAFF. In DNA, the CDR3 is TGCGCCAGCAGCTTGGCCGGGAAAACTAACACTGAAGCTTTCTTT.

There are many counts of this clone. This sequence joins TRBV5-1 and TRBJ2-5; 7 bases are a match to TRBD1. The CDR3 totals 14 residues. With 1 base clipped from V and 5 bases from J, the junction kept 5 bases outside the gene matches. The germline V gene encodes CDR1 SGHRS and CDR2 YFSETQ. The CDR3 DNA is TGCGCCAGCAGCTTGTATTCAGGGGGTGAGACCCAGTACTTC. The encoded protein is CASSLYSGGETQYF.

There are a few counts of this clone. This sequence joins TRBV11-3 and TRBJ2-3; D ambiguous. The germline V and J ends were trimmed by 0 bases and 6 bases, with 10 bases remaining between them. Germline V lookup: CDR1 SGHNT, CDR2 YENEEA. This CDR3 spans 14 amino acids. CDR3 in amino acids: CASSLDPWTDTQYF. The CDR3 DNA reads TGTGCCAGCAGCTTAGATCCGTGGACGGATACGCAGTATTTT.

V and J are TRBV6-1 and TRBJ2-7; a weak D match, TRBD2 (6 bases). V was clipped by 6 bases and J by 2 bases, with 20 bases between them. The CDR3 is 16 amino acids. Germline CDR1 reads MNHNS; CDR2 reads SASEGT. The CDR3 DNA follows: TGTGCCAGCAGCCTCTTACCCCCGGGAGTCCCCTACGAGCAGTACTTC. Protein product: CASSLLPPGVPYEQYF.

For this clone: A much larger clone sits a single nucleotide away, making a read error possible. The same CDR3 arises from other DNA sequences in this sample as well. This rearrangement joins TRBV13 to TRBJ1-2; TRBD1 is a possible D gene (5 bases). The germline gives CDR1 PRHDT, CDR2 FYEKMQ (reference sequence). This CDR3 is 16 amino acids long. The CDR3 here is CASSLGEVRVQHGYTF. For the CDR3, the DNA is TGTGCCAGCAGCTTAGGAGAGGTCAGGGTGCAGCATGGCTACACATTC.

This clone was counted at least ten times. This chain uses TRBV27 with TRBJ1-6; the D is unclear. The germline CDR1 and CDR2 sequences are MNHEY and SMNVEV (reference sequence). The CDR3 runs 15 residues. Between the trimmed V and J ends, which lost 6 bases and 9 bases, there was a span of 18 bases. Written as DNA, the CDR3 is TGTGCCAGCAGCGAGCTGGAACAGAAAGCTTCACCCCTCCACTTT. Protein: CASSELEQKASPLHF.

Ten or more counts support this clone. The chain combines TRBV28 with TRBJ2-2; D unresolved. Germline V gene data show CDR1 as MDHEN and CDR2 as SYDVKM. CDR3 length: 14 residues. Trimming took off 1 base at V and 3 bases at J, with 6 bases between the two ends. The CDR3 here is CASSLSPDTGELFF. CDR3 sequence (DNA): TGTGCCAGCAGTTTATCTCCGGACACCGGGGAGCTGTTTTTT.

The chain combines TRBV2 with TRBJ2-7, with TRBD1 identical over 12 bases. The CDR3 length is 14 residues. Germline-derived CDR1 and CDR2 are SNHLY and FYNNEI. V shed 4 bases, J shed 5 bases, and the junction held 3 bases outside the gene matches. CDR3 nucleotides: TGTGCCAGCAGTGTGGGACAGGGGGCGAACGAGCAGTACTTC. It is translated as CASSVGQGANEQYF.

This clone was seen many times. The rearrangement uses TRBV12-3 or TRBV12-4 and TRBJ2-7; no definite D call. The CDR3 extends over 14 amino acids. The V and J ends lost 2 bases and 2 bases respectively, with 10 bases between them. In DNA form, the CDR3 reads TGTGCCAGCAGTTTATCGTCTGGTACCTACGAGCAGTACTTC. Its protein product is CASSLSSGTYEQYF.

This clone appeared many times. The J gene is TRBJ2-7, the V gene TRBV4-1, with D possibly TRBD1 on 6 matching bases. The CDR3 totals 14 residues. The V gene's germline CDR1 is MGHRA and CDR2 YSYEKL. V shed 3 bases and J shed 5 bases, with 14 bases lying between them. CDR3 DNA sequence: TGCGCCAGCAGCCACGGGACACTTAACAACGAGCAGTACTTC. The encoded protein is CASSHGTLNNEQYF.

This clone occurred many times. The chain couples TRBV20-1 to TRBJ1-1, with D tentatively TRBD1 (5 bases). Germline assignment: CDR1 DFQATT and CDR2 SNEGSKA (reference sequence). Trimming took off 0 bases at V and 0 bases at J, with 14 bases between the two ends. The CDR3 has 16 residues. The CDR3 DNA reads TGCAGTGCTAGAGATTATAAGGGGCGAATGAACACTGAAGCTTTCTTT. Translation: CSARDYKGRMNTEAFF.

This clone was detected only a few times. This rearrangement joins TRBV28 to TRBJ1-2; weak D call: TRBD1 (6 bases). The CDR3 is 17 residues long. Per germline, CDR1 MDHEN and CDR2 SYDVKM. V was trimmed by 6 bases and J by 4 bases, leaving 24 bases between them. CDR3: CASSLDLVRGYRYGYTF. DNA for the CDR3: TGTGCCAGCAGCTTAGATCTTGTGAGGGGGTACCGCTATGGCTACACCTTC.

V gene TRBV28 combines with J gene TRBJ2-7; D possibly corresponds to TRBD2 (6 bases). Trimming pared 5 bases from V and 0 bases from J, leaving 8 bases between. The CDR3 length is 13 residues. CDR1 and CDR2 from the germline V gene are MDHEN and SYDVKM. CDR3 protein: CASSRRGSYEQYF. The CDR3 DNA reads TGTGCCAGCAGTCGGAGGGGCTCCTACGAGCAGTACTTC.